This is a list of T cell receptor beta chains from one sample in a study of identical twins. TCRdb used MiXCR to reprocess the 5' RACE reads, holding one entry per CDR3 protein. Among 350,000 to 450,000 distinct CDR3 sequences listed, 18% were seen once. Sequenced input: naive T cells sorted from blood. These receptors were collected from a man in his fifties or sixties in good health. Each CDR3 is given with its conserved first and last residue. Each record gives: clone size, D gene, V gene, CDR3 length, J gene, CDR3 protein, CDR3 DNA. D genes are given only for firm matches. Some rows have no size entry. The others give once, few or many, or a class for an expanded clone.

abundance: few
d_gene: TRBD1
v_gene: TRBV18
len: 16
j_gene: TRBJ1-1
CDR3aa: CASSPPNRGPNTEAFF
CDR3nt: TGTGCCAGCTCACCACCAAACAGGGGGCCGAACACTGAAGCTTTCTTT

abundance: few
d_gene: -
v_gene: TRBV12-3/TRBV12-4
len: 15
j_gene: TRBJ2-7
CDR3aa: CASSSTPGLAYEQYF
CDR3nt: TGTGCCAGCAGTTCCACCCCGGGACTTGCCTACGAGCAGTACTTC

abundance: many
d_gene: TRBD1
v_gene: TRBV24-1
len: 16
j_gene: TRBJ2-2
CDR3aa: CATSDPTGTNTGELFF
CDR3nt: TGTGCCACCAGTGACCCGACAGGGACGAACACCGGGGAGCTGTTTTTT

abundance: few
d_gene: TRBD2
v_gene: TRBV7-8
len: 14
j_gene: TRBJ2-7
CDR3aa: CASSLRLADYEQYF
CDR3nt: TGTGCCAGCAGCTTAAGACTAGCGGACTACGAGCAGTACTTC

abundance: many
d_gene: -
v_gene: TRBV5-1
len: 16
j_gene: TRBJ2-2
CDR3aa: CASTLRGASNTGELFF
CDR3nt: TGCGCCAGCACTCTGAGGGGGGCCTCGAACACCGGGGAGCTGTTTTTT

abundance: few
d_gene: -
v_gene: TRBV29-1
len: 13
j_gene: TRBJ2-5
CDR3aa: CSVDRTARGTQYF
CDR3nt: TGCAGCGTAGATAGGACAGCTCGAGGGACCCAGTACTTC

abundance: -
d_gene: TRBD1
v_gene: TRBV10-2
len: 15
j_gene: TRBJ1-5
CDR3aa: CASSERTGGNQPQHF
CDR3nt: TGCGCCAGCAGTGAGAGGACAGGGGGGAATCAGCCCCAGCATTTT

abundance: few
d_gene: TRBD2
v_gene: TRBV20-1
len: 16
j_gene: TRBJ2-1
CDR3aa: CSARDPGLAGLNEQFF
CDR3nt: TGCAGTGCTAGAGATCCCGGACTAGCGGGCCTCAATGAGCAGTTCTTC

abundance: -
d_gene: -
v_gene: TRBV5-4
len: 14
j_gene: TRBJ2-5
CDR3aa: CASSSSGGGETQYF
CDR3nt: TGTGCCAGCAGCTCGTCAGGGGGAGGGGAGACCCAGTACTTC

abundance: -
d_gene: TRBD1
v_gene: TRBV4-2
len: 15
j_gene: TRBJ1-2
CDR3aa: CASSQPDRESAGYTF
CDR3nt: TGTGCCAGCAGCCAGCCCGACAGGGAGTCCGCTGGCTACACCTTC

abundance: few
d_gene: -
v_gene: TRBV3-1
len: 14
j_gene: TRBJ2-2
CDR3aa: CASSKGPATGELFF
CDR3nt: TGTGCCAGCAGCAAGGGACCTGCCACCGGGGAGCTGTTTTTT

abundance: few
d_gene: -
v_gene: TRBV7-2
len: 17
j_gene: TRBJ1-2
CDR3aa: CASSSPSGRVGNYGYTF
CDR3nt: TGTGCCAGCAGCTCACCCTCCGGCAGGGTGGGTAACTATGGCTACACCTTC

abundance: many
d_gene: -
v_gene: TRBV7-9
len: 12
j_gene: TRBJ2-2
CDR3aa: CASSWSNGELFF
CDR3nt: TGTGCCAGCAGCTGGTCGAACGGGGAGCTGTTTTTT

abundance: many
d_gene: TRBD2
v_gene: TRBV28
len: 13
j_gene: TRBJ2-3
CDR3aa: CAMGRGSTDTQYF
CDR3nt: TGTGCTATGGGGCGGGGGAGCACAGATACGCAGTATTTT

abundance: -
d_gene: TRBD2
v_gene: TRBV10-3
len: 15
j_gene: TRBJ2-3
CDR3aa: CAISGNSGGPDTQYF
CDR3nt: TGTGCCATCAGTGGGAATAGCGGGGGGCCAGATACGCAGTATTTT

abundance: -
d_gene: TRBD1
v_gene: TRBV7-9
len: 13
j_gene: TRBJ1-1
CDR3aa: CASRSGQDTEAFF
CDR3nt: TGTGCCAGCAGAAGCGGACAGGACACTGAAGCTTTCTTT

abundance: -
d_gene: -
v_gene: TRBV7-9
len: 14
j_gene: TRBJ1-5
CDR3aa: CASSSVGTDQPQHF
CDR3nt: TGTGCCAGCAGCTCAGTTGGGACGGATCAGCCCCAGCATTTT

abundance: -
d_gene: -
v_gene: TRBV15
len: 15
j_gene: TRBJ1-1
CDR3aa: CATSRDPSINTEAFF
CDR3nt: TGTGCCACCAGCAGAGATCCGTCCATAAACACTGAAGCTTTCTTT

abundance: -
d_gene: TRBD2
v_gene: TRBV25-1
len: 15
j_gene: TRBJ2-5
CDR3aa: CASSEGTSGRETQYF
CDR3nt: TGTGCCAGCTCCGAAGGGACTAGCGGGAGAGAGACCCAGTACTTC

abundance: -
d_gene: TRBD2
v_gene: TRBV28
len: 15
j_gene: TRBJ2-7
CDR3aa: CASSLLAGVRLEQYF
CDR3nt: TGTGCCAGCAGTTTATTAGCGGGAGTCCGTTTGGAGCAGTACTTC

abundance: -
d_gene: TRBD2
v_gene: TRBV7-2
len: 16
j_gene: TRBJ2-7
CDR3aa: CASSLAGGRSSYEQYF
CDR3nt: TGTGCCAGCAGCTTAGCGGGCGGGAGGAGCTCCTACGAGCAGTACTTC

abundance: -
d_gene: TRBD1
v_gene: TRBV7-9
len: 15
j_gene: TRBJ2-7
CDR3aa: CASSPWDRATYEQYF
CDR3nt: TGTGCCAGCAGCCCTTGGGACAGGGCCACCTACGAGCAGTACTTC

abundance: -
d_gene: -
v_gene: TRBV20-1
len: 14
j_gene: TRBJ2-7
CDR3aa: CSANTDLATYEQYF
CDR3nt: TGCAGTGCCAATACGGACTTAGCGACCTACGAGCAGTACTTC

abundance: many
d_gene: TRBD2
v_gene: TRBV29-1
len: 12
j_gene: TRBJ2-1
CDR3aa: CSVGSGGYEQFF
CDR3nt: TGCAGCGTTGGGTCGGGGGGATATGAGCAGTTCTTC

abundance: few
d_gene: TRBD2
v_gene: TRBV27
len: 17
j_gene: TRBJ2-3
CDR3aa: CASSLWGAGDRTDTQYF
CDR3nt: TGTGCCAGCAGTTTATGGGGAGCGGGAGACCGCACAGATACGCAGTATTTT

abundance: -
d_gene: -
v_gene: TRBV3-1
len: 15
j_gene: TRBJ2-1
CDR3aa: CASSQALREHNEQFF
CDR3nt: TGTGCCAGCAGCCAAGCATTGAGGGAGCACAATGAGCAGTTCTTC

abundance: -
d_gene: TRBD1
v_gene: TRBV5-1
len: 14
j_gene: TRBJ2-1
CDR3aa: CASRGHRGSDEQFF
CDR3nt: TGCGCCAGCAGGGGGCACAGGGGGAGCGATGAGCAGTTCTTC

abundance: few
d_gene: -
v_gene: TRBV6-2/TRBV6-3
len: 13
j_gene: TRBJ1-1
CDR3aa: CAISGPMNTEAFF
CDR3nt: TGTGCCATCTCGGGACCGATGAACACTGAAGCTTTCTTT

abundance: few
d_gene: -
v_gene: TRBV11-2
len: 15
j_gene: TRBJ1-4
CDR3aa: CASSGRDTPDEKLFF
CDR3nt: TGTGCCAGCAGCGGCCGGGACACCCCTGACGAAAAACTGTTTTTT

abundance: once
d_gene: TRBD2
v_gene: TRBV7-2
len: 15
j_gene: TRBJ2-3
CDR3aa: CASSASGSSTDTQYF
CDR3nt: TGTGCCAGCAGCGCTAGCGGGAGTAGCACAGATACGCAGTATTTT

abundance: few
d_gene: -
v_gene: TRBV4-3
len: 15
j_gene: TRBJ2-5
CDR3aa: CASSQDWTASETQYF
CDR3nt: TGCGCCAGCAGCCAAGATTGGACGGCGAGCGAGACCCAGTACTTC